This T cell receptor (beta chain) appears in the sequencing data of a study of blood T cell repertoires in COVID-19. Study-level background: Whether acute or convalescent, the COVID-19 samples came from the United States, Italy and Spain.

In the authors' methods: Amplification of reference gene primers was used by the study to estimate nucleated cell counts. The method was immunoSEQ multiplex PCR; TCRdb's version includes in-frame clones alone and lacks a portion of them. Clonal size and the V and J genes are those of that table, whereas D and trimming came from the DNA. The sample has 180,000 or so clones, approximately 81% seen once. The CDR3 contains 12 residues. Germline lookup yields CDR1 LGHDT and CDR2 YNNKEL (reference sequence). V shed 6 bases and J shed 8 bases, with 11 bases lying between them. What was sequenced was peripheral blood. The TCR comes from a person aged 70 to 80 with COVID-19, enrolled during active disease. The genes are TRBV3-1 (or the pseudogene TRBV3-2) and TRBJ2-1; weak D call: TRBD2 (6 bases). This chain's CDR3 is CASSWRDDEQFF. The CDR3 coding sequence is TGTGCCAGCAGTTGGCGGGACGATGAGCAGTTCTTC.